This T cell receptor beta chain was observed in a study of CXCR3-negative and CXCR3-positive naive CD8 T cells. Study in general: Libraries each contributed about 1.5 +/- 0.3 million TRB reads, for roughly 140 million in total. General observations from the study: Cryopreserved cells partially lost CXCR3 expression, and fresh PBMCs were used in most assays. Naive CXCR3-negative and CXCR3-positive cells had similar TRBV-TRBJ usage; memory differed. In both naive subsets diversity was comparably high, whereas memory CD8+ cells showed much lower diversity.

The study made its TRB cDNA libraries by 5' RACE, adding UMI labels. Reanalyzing the 5' RACE reads, TCRdb keeps one entry per CDR3 protein, without DNA. The specimen's table records 43,000 or so distinct CDR3 sequences. As for this clonotype: Its antigen is undetermined.

Sequenced: naive CXCR3- CD8+ T cells from blood. Subset described: CD45RO-CCR7+CD27+CD95- naive CD8+ T cells lacking CXCR3 (TNR3-). This receptor was identified in a human donor in good health. Some clones in this sample may be carry-over from other donors' samples.

CDR3 protein: CASSLTGGINEQYF. The rearrangement joins TRBV12-3 or TRBV12-4 to TRBJ2-7; TCRdb reports TRBD1, a call that lacks DNA to check it against. The CDR3 is 14 amino acids.